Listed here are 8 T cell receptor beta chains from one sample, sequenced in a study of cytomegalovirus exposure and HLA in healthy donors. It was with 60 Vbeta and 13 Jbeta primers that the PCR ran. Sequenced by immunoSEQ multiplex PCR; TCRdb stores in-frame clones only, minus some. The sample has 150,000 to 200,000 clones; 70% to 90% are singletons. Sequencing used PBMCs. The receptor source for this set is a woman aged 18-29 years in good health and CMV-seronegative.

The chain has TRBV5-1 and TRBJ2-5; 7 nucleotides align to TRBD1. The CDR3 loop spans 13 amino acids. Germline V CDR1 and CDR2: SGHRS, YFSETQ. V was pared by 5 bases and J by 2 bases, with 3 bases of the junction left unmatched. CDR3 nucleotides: TGCGCCAGCAGGGGGGACAGTCAAGAGACCCAGTACTTC. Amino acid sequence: CASRGDSQETQYF.

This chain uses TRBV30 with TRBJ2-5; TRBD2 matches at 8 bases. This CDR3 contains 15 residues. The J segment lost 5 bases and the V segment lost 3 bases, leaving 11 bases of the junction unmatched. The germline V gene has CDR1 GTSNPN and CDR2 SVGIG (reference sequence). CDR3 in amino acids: CAWSALSGSMETQYF. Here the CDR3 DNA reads TGTGCCTGGAGCGCTCTCAGCGGGAGTATGGAGACCCAGTACTTC.

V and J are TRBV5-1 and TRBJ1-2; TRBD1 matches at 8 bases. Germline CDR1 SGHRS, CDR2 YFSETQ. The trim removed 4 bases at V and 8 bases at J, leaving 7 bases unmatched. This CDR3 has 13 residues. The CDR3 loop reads CASSAHRGDGYTF. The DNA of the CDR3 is TGCGCCAGCAGCGCTCACAGGGGGGACGGCTACACCTTC.

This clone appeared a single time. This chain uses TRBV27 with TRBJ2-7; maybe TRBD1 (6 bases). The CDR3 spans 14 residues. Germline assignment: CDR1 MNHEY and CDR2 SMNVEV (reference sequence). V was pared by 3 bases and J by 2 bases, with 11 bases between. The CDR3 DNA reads TGTGCCAGCAGTTTTGGCAGGGGTGCCTACGAGCAGTACTTC. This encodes CASSFGRGAYEQYF.

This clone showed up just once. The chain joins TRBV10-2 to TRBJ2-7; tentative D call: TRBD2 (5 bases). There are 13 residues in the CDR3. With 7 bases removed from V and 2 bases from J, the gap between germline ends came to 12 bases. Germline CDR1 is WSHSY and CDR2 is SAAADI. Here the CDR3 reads CASTRDGAYEQYF. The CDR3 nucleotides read TGCGCCAGCACTCGGGATGGGGCCTACGAGCAGTACTTC.

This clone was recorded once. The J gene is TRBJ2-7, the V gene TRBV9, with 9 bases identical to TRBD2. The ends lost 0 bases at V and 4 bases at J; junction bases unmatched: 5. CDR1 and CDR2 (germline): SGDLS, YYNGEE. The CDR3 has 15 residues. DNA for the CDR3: TGTGCCAGCAGCGTAGGGGCTAGCGGGATATACGAGCAGTACTTC. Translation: CASSVGASGIYEQYF.

The CDR3 loop reads CASSKSQATSGANVLTF. CDR3 DNA: TGTGCCAGCAGCAAGTCTCAGGCGACCTCTGGGGCCAACGTCCTGACTTTC. V is TRBV11-2 and J is TRBJ2-6; D gene uncertain. From germline, CDR1 is SGHAT and CDR2 FQNNGV. With 5 bases removed from V and 0 bases from J, the gap between germline ends came to 14 bases. CDR3 length equals 17 residues.

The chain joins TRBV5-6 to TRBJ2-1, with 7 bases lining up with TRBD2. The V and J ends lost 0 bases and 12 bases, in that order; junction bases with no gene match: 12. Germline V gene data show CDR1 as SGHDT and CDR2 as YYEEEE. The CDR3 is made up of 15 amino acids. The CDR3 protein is CASSLAGLRHKGQFF. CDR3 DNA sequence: TGTGCCAGCAGCTTGGCGGGACTACGACATAAAGGGCAGTTCTTC. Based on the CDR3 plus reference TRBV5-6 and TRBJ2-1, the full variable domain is DAGVTQSPTHLIKTRGQQVTLRCSPKSGHDTVSWYQQALGQGPQFIFQYYEEEERQRGNFPDRFSGHQFPNYSSELNVNALLLGDSALYLCASSLAGLRHKGQFFGPGTRLTVL.